There are many counts of the clone carrying this T cell receptor beta chain. Antigen: not known. The data were obtained in a study of human T cells and chemical hapten exposure. Specified time point: patch test 3, about 24 weeks after DPC sensitization. The sample's treatment: therapeutic diphenylcyclopropenone sensitization with weekly scalp DPC. Study-wide points: The formation of large CDR3 similarity clusters by expanded TCRs significantly exceeded that of controls.

TCRdb ran MiXCR on the RACE reads and lists one entry per CDR3 protein. Of approximately 71,000 distinct CDR3 sequences in the sample, around 10% were seen once. The CDR3 runs 14 residues. V lost 4 bases to trimming and J lost 5 bases, with 13 bases between them. Germline V gene sequence: CDR1 SGHTA, CDR2 FQGNSA. This TCR derives from a woman aged 45-65 years with alopecia areata. Some clones in this sample may be carry-over from other donors' samples. This chain connects TRBV7-2 to TRBJ2-3, with D perhaps matching TRBD2 (5 bases). The sample consisted of whole blood, taken in connection with sensitization to the hapten diphenylcyclopropenone (DPC). CDR3 sequence: CASSSGLEVDTQYF. DNA of the CDR3: TGTGCCAGCAGCTCCGGGTTGGAGGTAGATACGCAGTATTTT.